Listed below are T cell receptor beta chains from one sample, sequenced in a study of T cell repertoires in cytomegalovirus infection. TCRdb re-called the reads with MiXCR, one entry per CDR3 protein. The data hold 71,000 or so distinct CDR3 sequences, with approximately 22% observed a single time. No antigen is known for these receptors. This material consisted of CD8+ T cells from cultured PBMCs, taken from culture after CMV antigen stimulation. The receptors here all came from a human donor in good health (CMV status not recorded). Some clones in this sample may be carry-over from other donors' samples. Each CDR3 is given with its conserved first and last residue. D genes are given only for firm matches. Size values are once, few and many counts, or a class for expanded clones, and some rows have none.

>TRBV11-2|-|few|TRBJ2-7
TGTGCCAGCAGCTTAGGACCGGACTACGAGCAGTACTTC
CASSLGPDYEQYF
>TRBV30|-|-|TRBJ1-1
TGTGCCCTCTCGCAGGGGAGGACGACTGAAGCTTTCTTT
CALSQGRTTEAFF
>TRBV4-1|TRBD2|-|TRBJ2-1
TGCGCCAGCAGCCACGGGACTAGCGGGGGGGATCAGGAACGGCAGTTCTTC
CASSHGTSGGDQERQFF
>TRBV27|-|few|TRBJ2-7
TGTGCCAGCAGTTTGAACAGGATCGAGCAGTACTTC
CASSLNRIEQYF
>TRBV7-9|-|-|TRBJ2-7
TGTGCCAGCACCCCGGCAGGGAATTCCTACGAGCAGTACTTC
CASTPAGNSYEQYF
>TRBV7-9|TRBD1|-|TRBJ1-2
TGTGCCAGCAGCTTACGGACAGGAGCTGACTACACCTTC
CASSLRTGADYTF
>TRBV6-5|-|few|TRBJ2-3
TGTGCCAGCAGTTACTCGATAACTTCTGGCGCAGATACGCAGTATTTT
CASSYSITSGADTQYF
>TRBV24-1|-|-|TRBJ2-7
TGTGCCACCAGTGATCCGACTAGTCACGAGCAGTACTTC
CATSDPTSHEQYF
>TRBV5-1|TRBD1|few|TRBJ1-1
TGCGCCAGCAGCTACGGGACAGGGGGCTCGGTAACTGAAGCTTTCTTT
CASSYGTGGSVTEAFF
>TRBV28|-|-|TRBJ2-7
TGTGCCAGCAGAACCCTTCCCGTGGCCCACGAGCAGTACTTC
CASRTLPVAHEQYF
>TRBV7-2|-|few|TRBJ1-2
TGTGCCAGCAGCCTAACGACAGCTTACTATGGCTACACCTTC
CASSLTTAYYGYTF
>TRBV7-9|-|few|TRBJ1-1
TGTGCCAGCAGCTTGGCTGGTTCTGAAGCTTTCTTT
CASSLAGSEAFF
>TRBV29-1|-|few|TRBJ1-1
TGCAGCGTTGATGGGCACGCCAAGGCTGAAGCTTTCTTT
CSVDGHAKAEAFF
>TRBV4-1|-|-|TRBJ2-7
TGCGCCAGCAGCCAAGATAAAGGAGGAAGCTCCTACGAGCAGTACTTC
CASSQDKGGSSYEQYF
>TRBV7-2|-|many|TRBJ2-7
TGTGCCAGCAGCCCGAGTAGGGAGGTTAAGACTCCCTACGAGCAGTACTTC
CASSPSREVKTPYEQYF
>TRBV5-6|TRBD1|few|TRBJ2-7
TGTGCCAGCAGCCTAGCCGGGACAGGGCACTACGAGCAGTACTTC
CASSLAGTGHYEQYF
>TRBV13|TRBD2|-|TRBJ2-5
TGTGCCAGCAGCTTAGTTGCTAGCGGGGGCGAAGAGACCCAGTACTTC
CASSLVASGGEETQYF
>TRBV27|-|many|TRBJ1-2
TGTGCCAGCAGTTTAGTACTCGAGGGGGGCTATGGCTACACCTTC
CASSLVLEGGYGYTF
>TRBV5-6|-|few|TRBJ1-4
TGTGCCAGCAGCTTGGCCGGGATGAGTGAAAAACTGTTTTTT
CASSLAGMSEKLFF
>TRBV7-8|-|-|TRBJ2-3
TGTGCCAGCAGCTTCTACTGGGGTTCCGACCGCACAGATACGCAGTATTTT
CASSFYWGSDRTDTQYF
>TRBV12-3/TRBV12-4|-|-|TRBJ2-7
TGTGCCAGCAGTTTAAACGTAGCCCGTCCCTACGAGCAGTACTTC
CASSLNVARPYEQYF
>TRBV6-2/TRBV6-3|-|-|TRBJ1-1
TGTGCCAGCAGTTACCCGGACCAGACAGCTTTCTTT
CASSYPDQTAFF
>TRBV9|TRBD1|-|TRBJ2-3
TGTGCCAGCAGCTCTTCCGGGACAGGGAGCACAGATACGCAGTATTTT
CASSSSGTGSTDTQYF
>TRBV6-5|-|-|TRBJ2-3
TGTGCCAGCAGTTACCGGGCACTACGGGGGACAGATACGCAGTATTTT
CASSYRALRGTDTQYF
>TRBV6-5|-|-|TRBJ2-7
TGTGCCAGCAGTTACTCTTCGACACTTAGCTCCTACGAGCAGTACTTC
CASSYSSTLSSYEQYF
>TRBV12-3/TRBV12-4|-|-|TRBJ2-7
TGTGCCAGCAGTTTCCCGGGGGACTCCTACGAGCAGTACTTC
CASSFPGDSYEQYF
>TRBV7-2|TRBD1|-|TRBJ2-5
TGTGCCAGCAGCTTAGGACGACAGGGGGCGTTGGAGACCCAGTACTTC
CASSLGRQGALETQYF
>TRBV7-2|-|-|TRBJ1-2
TGTGCCACCGCTGGGCGGGATCCGATTAACTATGGCTACACCTTC
CATAGRDPINYGYTF
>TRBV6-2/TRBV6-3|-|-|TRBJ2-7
TGTGCCAGCAGTACCCCCCCAGGGGACGAGCAGTACTTC
CASSTPPGDEQYF
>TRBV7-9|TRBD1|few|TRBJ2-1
TGTGCCAGCAGCCCCGGACAGGGGTTTGTCAATGAGCAGTTCTTC
CASSPGQGFVNEQFF
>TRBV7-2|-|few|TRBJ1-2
TGTGCCAGCAGCTTAGACACCCTCAATGGCTATGGCTACACCTTC
CASSLDTLNGYGYTF
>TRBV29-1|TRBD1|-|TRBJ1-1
TGCAGCGTTGAAGGACAGGGGATTGGGGGTGAAGCTTTCTTT
CSVEGQGIGGEAFF
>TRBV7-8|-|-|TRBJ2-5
TGTGCCAGCAGCCCACAGGTGGGCGAGACCCAGTACTTC
CASSPQVGETQYF
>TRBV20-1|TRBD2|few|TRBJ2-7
TGCAGTGCCCGGGGGGGGCTAAGCGACGAGCAGTACTTC
CSARGGLSDEQYF
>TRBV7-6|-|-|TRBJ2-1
TGTGCCAGCAGCTACGTGGACACCAATGAGCAGTTCTTC
CASSYVDTNEQFF
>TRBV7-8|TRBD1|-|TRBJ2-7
TGTGCCAGCAGTTCCTCAGGGACAGCTCTCTCCTACGAGCAGTACTTC
CASSSSGTALSYEQYF
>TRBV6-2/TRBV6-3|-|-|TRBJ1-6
TGTGCCAGCAAGGGGGAGACACCCTCACCCCTCCACTTT
CASKGETPSPLHF
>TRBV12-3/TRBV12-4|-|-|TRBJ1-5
TGTGCCAGCAGTTTCCACGGGAATAGCAATCAGCCCCAGCATTTT
CASSFHGNSNQPQHF
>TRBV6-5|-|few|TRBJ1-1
TGTGCCAGCAGTTCCCACAGGGTCCGCCAGCACACTGAAGCTTTCTTT
CASSSHRVRQHTEAFF
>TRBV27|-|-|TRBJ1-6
TGTGCCAGCAGTTTTATAAAAACAGGGATGGGTAATTCACCCCTCCACTTT
CASSFIKTGMGNSPLHF